This T cell receptor (beta chain) was sequenced during a study of blood T cell repertoires in COVID-19. About the study: Collection of acute and convalescent COVID-19 samples took place in the United States, Italy and Spain. The cDNA or gDNA used as material had been derived from T cells, B-cell-depleted T cells, or PBMCs.

Sequenced by immunoSEQ multiplex PCR; TCRdb stores in-frame clones only, minus some. This table has 220,000 or so clones, over 80% appearing once. The germline gives CDR1 SQVTM, CDR2 ANQGSEA. V was pared by 7 bases and J by 0 bases, with 8 bases of the junction left unmatched. There are 14 residues in the CDR3. Sequenced sample: PBMCs or T cells enriched from blood (not recorded which). V usage is TRBV29-1 and J usage is TRBJ1-1; 7 bases match TRBD1. The clonotype originates from a middle-aged woman who had recovered from COVID-19. CDR3 in amino acids: CSGGVGGLNTEAFF. The CDR3 bases are TGCAGCGGAGGGGTAGGGGGCCTGAACACTGAAGCTTTCTTT.